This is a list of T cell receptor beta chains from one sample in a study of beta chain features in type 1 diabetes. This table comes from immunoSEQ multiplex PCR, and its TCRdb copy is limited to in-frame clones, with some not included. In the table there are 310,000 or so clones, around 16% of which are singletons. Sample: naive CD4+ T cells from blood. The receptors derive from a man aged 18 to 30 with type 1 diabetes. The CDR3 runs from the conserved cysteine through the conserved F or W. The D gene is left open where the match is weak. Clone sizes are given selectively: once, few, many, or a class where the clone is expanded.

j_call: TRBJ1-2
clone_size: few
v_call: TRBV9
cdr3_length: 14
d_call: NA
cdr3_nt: TGTGCCAGCAGCCCCCTTGGACGGGAATATGGCTACACCTTC
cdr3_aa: CASSPLGREYGYTF

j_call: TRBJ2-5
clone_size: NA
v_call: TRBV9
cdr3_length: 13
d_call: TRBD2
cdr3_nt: TGTGCCAGCAGCGTAGCGGGGGGGTTCCCCCAGTACTTC
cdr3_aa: CASSVAGGFPQYF

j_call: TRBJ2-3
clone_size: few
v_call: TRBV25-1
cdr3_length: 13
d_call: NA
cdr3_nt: TGTGCCAGCAGTGAACAGGGCACAGATACGCAGTATTTT
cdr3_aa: CASSEQGTDTQYF

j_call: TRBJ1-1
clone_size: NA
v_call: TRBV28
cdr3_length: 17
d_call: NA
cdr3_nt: TGTGCCCCTCCCGACAGGCGAACCTTTTTAGGGAACACTGAAGCTTTCTTT
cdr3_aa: CAPPDRRTFLGNTEAFF

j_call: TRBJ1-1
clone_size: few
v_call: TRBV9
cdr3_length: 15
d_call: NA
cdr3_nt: TGTGCCAGCAGCGTAGGCGGGACCGTGAACACTGAAGCTTTCTTT
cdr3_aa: CASSVGGTVNTEAFF

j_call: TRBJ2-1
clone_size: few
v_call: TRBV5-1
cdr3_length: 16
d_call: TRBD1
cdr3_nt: TGCGCCAGCTCGGGACAGGTTATGAGCTCCTACAATGAGCAGTTCTTC
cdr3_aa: CASSGQVMSSYNEQFF

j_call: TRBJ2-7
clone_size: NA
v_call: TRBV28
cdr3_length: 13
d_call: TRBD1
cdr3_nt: TGTGCCAGCACGGCAGGGGGTATCGACGAGCAGTACTTC
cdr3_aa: CASTAGGIDEQYF

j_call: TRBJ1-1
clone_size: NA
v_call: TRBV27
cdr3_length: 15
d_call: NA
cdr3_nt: TGTGCCAGCAGCAGTGGGAGGGGGGGGAACACTGAAGCTTTCTTT
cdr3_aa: CASSSGRGGNTEAFF

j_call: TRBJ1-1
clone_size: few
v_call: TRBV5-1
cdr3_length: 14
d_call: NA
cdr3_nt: TGCGCCAGCAGCTTGGAAGGGGTGTACACTGAAGCTTTCTTT
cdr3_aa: CASSLEGVYTEAFF

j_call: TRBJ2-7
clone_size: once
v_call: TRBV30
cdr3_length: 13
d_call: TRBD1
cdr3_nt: TGTGCCTGGAGTGGACAGGGGTGGTACGAGCAGTACTTC
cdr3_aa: CAWSGQGWYEQYF

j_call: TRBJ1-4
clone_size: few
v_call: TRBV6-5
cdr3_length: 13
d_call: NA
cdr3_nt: TGTGCCAGCAGTTATAATGGCGGGGTAAAACTGTTTTTT
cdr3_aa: CASSYNGGVKLFF

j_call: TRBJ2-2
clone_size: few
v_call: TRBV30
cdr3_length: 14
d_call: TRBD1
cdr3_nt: TGTGCCTGGAGTAACAGGGGGCTCGTCGGGGAGCTGTTTTTT
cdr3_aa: CAWSNRGLVGELFF

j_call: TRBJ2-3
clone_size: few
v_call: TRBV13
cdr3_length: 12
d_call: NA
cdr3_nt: TGTGCCAGCAGCTTAGTCGCAGGGCGTTGGTATTTT
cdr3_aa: CASSLVAGRWYF

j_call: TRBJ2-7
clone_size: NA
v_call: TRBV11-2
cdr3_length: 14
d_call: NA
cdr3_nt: TGTGCCAGCAGCTTTTCACCAGGCCCCTACGAGCAGTACTTC
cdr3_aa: CASSFSPGPYEQYF

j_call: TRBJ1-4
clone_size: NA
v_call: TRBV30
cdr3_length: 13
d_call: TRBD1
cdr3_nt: TGTGCCTGCATTGGACAGGATAATGAAAAACTGTTTTTT
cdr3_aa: CACIGQDNEKLFF

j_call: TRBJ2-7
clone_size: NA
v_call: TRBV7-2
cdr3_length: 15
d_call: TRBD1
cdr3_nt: TGTGCCAGCAGTCCCGGGACAGCTACTTCCTACGAGCAGTACTTC
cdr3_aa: CASSPGTATSYEQYF

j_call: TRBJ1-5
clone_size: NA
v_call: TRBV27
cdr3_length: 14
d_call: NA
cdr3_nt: TGTGCCAGCAGTCCCCAAACTGGAGGTCAGCCCCAGCATTTT
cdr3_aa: CASSPQTGGQPQHF

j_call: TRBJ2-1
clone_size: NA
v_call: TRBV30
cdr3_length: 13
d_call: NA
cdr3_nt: TGTGCCTGGAGTCGGGTGTCCTACAATGAGCAGTTCTTC
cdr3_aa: CAWSRVSYNEQFF

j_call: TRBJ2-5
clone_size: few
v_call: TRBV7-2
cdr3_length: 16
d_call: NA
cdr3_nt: TGTGCCAGCAGCTTAAGGCGCGGGGGCAACCAAGAGACCCAGTACTTC
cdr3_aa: CASSLRRGGNQETQYF

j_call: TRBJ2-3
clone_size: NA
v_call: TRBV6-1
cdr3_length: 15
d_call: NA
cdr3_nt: TGTGCCAATACCGACAGGGACTGTCGCACAGATACGCAGTATTTT
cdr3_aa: CANTDRDCRTDTQYF

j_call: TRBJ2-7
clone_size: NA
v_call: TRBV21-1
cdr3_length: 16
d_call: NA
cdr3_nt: TGTGCCAGCAGCCGGGGAGTGACAGGGACACCCTACGAGCAGTACTTC
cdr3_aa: CASSRGVTGTPYEQYF

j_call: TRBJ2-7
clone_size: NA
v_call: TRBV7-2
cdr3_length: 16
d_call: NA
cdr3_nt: TGTGCCAGCAGCTTAGTTTCCGGCAGGCCCTCCTACGAGCAGTACTTC
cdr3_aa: CASSLVSGRPSYEQYF

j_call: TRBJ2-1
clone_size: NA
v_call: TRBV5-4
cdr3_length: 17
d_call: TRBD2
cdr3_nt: TGTGCCAGCAGATTGTCGACTAGCGGGAGCTCCTACAATGAGCAGTTCTTC
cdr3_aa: CASRLSTSGSSYNEQFF

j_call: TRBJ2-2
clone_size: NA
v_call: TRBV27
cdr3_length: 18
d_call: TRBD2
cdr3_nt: TGTGCCAGCAGTTTCCGTCCGCCCAGGGCGGGAGGCACCGGGGAGCTGTTTTTT
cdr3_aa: CASSFRPPRAGGTGELFF

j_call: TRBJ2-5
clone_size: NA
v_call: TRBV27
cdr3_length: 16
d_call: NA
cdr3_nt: TGTGCCAGCAGTTTGACCGGGACACAGGTGGAAGAGACCCAGTACTTC
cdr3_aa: CASSLTGTQVEETQYF

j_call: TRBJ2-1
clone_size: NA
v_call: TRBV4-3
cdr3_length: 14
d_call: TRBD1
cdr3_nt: TGCGCCAGCAGCCAAACCACAGGGGGCGATGAGCAGTTCTTC
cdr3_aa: CASSQTTGGDEQFF

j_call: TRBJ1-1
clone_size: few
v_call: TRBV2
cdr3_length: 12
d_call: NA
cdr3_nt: TGTGCCAGTAGTACTGAGAACACTGAAGCTTTCTTT
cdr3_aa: CASSTENTEAFF